The next 23 T cell receptor beta chains were all read from a single sample in a study of blood T cell repertoires in COVID-19. Here immunoSEQ multiplex PCR was the method, and the copy in TCRdb shows in-frame clones only, minus some. The sample holds fewer than 250,000 clones; around 79% are singletons and the top ten take around 12%. Sequences were obtained from peripheral blood. Source of these receptors: a woman between 50 and 59 years old with acute or convalescent COVID-19.

The genes are TRBV7-2 and TRBJ2-7; tentative D call: TRBD1 (6 bases). The CDR3 runs to 14 residues. Between the trimmed V and J ends, which lost 4 bases and 8 bases, there was a span of 18 bases. From germline, CDR1 is SGHTA and CDR2 FQGNSA. CDR3 protein: CASSSRQGPSKQYF. In DNA form, the CDR3 reads TGTGCCAGCAGCTCCCGGCAGGGGCCCTCAAAGCAGTACTTC.

The V call is TRBV11-2, the J call TRBJ1-2, with D possibly matching TRBD1 (6 bases). This CDR3 has 14 residues. V was trimmed by 5 bases and J by 4 bases, leaving 14 bases between them. Germline CDR1 SGHAT, CDR2 FQNNGV. CDR3 DNA sequence: TGTGCCAGCAGCCAATATGGGGGCGGCTATGGCTACACCTTC. Translating gives CASSQYGGGYGYTF.

This clone was detected only once. V and J are TRBV28 and TRBJ2-7, with 7 nucleotides matching TRBD1. Per the germline V gene, CDR1 is MDHEN and CDR2 is SYDVKM. Losses at the gene ends were 5 bases for V and 0 bases for J; bases not matched to a gene: 4. CDR3 length equals 14 residues. The CDR3 here is CASSPYRGSYEQYF. CDR3 sequence (DNA): TGTGCCAGCAGTCCGTACAGGGGCTCCTACGAGCAGTACTTC.

This clone has just a few counts. The chain links TRBV6-5 to TRBJ1-2; D not certain. Per the germline V gene, CDR1 is MNHEY and CDR2 is SVGAGI. V was cut by 6 bases and J by 8 bases, with 16 bases left in between. The CDR3 covers 13 residues. The DNA for the CDR3 is TGTGCCAGCAGGCGACCTGAAACTAGGGGCTACACCTTC. It codes for CASRRPETRGYTF.

The V and J genes are TRBV6-4 and TRBJ1-6; 10 positions agree with TRBD1. This CDR3 comprises 14 residues. Germline assignment: CDR1 MRHNA and CDR2 SNTAGT. With V trimmed by 10 bases and J by 9 bases, 9 bases remained unmatched. This CDR3 is CATAPGQGTSPLHF. The CDR3 bases are TGTGCCACCGCGCCGGGACAGGGGACTTCACCCCTCCACTTT.

This chain links TRBV5-1 with TRBJ1-2; 9 bases line up with TRBD1. Germline V lookup: CDR1 SGHRS, CDR2 YFSETQ. The CDR3 runs 14 residues. The junction had 5 bases not matched to a gene; V was cut back by 3 bases and J by 5 bases. CDR3 loop: CASSSDRGKYGYTF. The CDR3 coding sequence is TGCGCCAGCAGCTCAGACAGGGGGAAGTATGGCTACACCTTC. Supplemented by reference TRBV5-1 and TRBJ1-2, the full variable domain reads KAGVTQTPRYLIKTRGQQVTLSCSPISGHRSVSWYQQTPGQGLQFLFEYFSETQRNKGNFPGRFSGRQFSNSRSEMNVSTLELGDSALYLCASSSDRGKYGYTFGSGTRLTVV.

This clone was recorded once. The chain couples TRBV6-5 to TRBJ1-1, with D tentatively TRBD1 (5 bases). V was cut by 3 bases and J by 5 bases, with 10 bases left in between. The CDR3 totals 13 residues. Germline CDR1 reads MNHEY; CDR2 reads SVGAGI. The CDR3 DNA follows: TGTGCCAGCAGTTATGCAGGGCGGACTGAAGCTTTCTTT. Protein: CASSYAGRTEAFF.

V gene TRBV28 combines with J gene TRBJ2-1; D is possibly TRBD2 (5 bases). CDR3 size: 14 residues. In germline, CDR1 is MDHEN, CDR2 SYDVKM. Deletions cut 2 bases from V and 4 bases from J, with 9 bases between. For the CDR3, the DNA is TGTGCCAGCAGTTTACACGGGATATACAATGAGCAGTTCTTC. As protein: CASSLHGIYNEQFF. Full variable domain (remainder filled in from reference TRBV28 and TRBJ2-1): DVKVTQSSRYLVKRTGEKVFLECVQDMDHENMFWYRQDPGLGLRLIYFSYDVKMKEKGDIPEGYSVSREKKERFSLILESASTNQTSMYLCASSLHGIYNEQFFGPGTRLTVL.

This clone was counted once. This chain connects TRBV6-5 to TRBJ1-5; maybe TRBD1 (5 bases). The CDR3 is 14 amino acids. Trimming removed 5 bases at V and 6 bases at J, with 14 bases between. Per germline, CDR1 MNHEY and CDR2 SVGAGI. Here the CDR3 DNA reads TGTGCCAGCAGTCCTGGGGGGGTAAGTCAGCCCCAGCATTTT. Translating gives CASSPGGVSQPQHF.

The chain couples TRBV28 to TRBJ2-3; the match to TRBD2 covers 15 bases. The CDR3 has 18 residues. Germline CDR1 and CDR2: MDHEN and SYDVKM. After removal of 4 bases from V and 5 bases from J, the junction contained 10 bases not matched to a gene. CDR3 bases: TGTGCCAGCAGTTCGGGGGGGACTAGCGGGAGGAGCGGAGATACGCAGTATTTT. Its translation is CASSSGGTSGRSGDTQYF. Variable domain in full (rest from reference TRBV28 and TRBJ2-3): DVKVTQSSRYLVKRTGEKVFLECVQDMDHENMFWYRQDPGLGLRLIYFSYDVKMKEKGDIPEGYSVSREKKERFSLILESASTNQTSMYLCASSSGGTSGRSGDTQYFGPGTRLTVL.

The chain has TRBV6-1 and TRBJ1-2; D possibly corresponds to TRBD1 (6 bases). The CDR3 is 17 amino acids. The germline gives CDR1 MNHNS, CDR2 SASEGT. The V end was cut by 2 bases, the J end by 4 bases, with 20 bases between. CDR3 loop: CASSERSNRAVSYGYTF. The CDR3 coding sequence is TGTGCCAGCAGTGAAAGATCGAACAGGGCTGTAAGCTATGGCTACACCTTC.

The V gene is TRBV19, the J gene TRBJ1-1, with a possible D match to TRBD1 (5 bases). CDR1 is LNHDA and CDR2 is SQIVND in the germline V gene (reference sequence). V shed 6 bases and J shed 5 bases, with 13 bases lying between them. CDR3 size: 13 residues. In DNA, the CDR3 is TGTGCCAGTAGCTCTATGGGGGGGACTGAAGCTTTCTTT. Protein product: CASSSMGGTEAFF.

The count of this clone is one. In DNA, the CDR3 is TGTGCCAGCAGCTTAGGACGGACTTTGCTCTACAATGAGCAGTTCTTC. It specifies CASSLGRTLLYNEQFF. The rearrangement uses TRBV11-2 and TRBJ2-1, with D tentatively TRBD2 (5 bases). The CDR3 has 16 residues. CDR1 is SGHAT and CDR2 is FQNNGV in the germline V gene. Trimming cost V 1 base and J 3 bases, with 13 bases left between them. Full variable domain (rest looked up from reference TRBV11-2 and TRBJ2-1): EAGVAQSPRYKIIEKRQSVAFWCNPISGHATLYWYQQILGQGPKLLIQFQNNGVVDDSQLPKDRFSAERLKGVDSTLKIQPAKLEDSAVYLCASSLGRTLLYNEQFFGPGTRLTVL.

The chain uses TRBV27 and TRBJ2-7; TRBD2 matches at 13 bases. CDR3 length equals 20 residues. CDR1 is MNHEY, CDR2 SMNVEV, per germline (reference sequence). V was pared by 5 bases and J by 5 bases, with 21 bases of the junction left unmatched. The CDR3 protein is CASSPFRDRRTSGSGNEQYF. For the CDR3, the DNA is TGTGCCAGCAGTCCGTTTCGGGACAGGCGGACTAGCGGGAGCGGTAACGAGCAGTACTTC.

The gene calls are TRBV14 and TRBJ2-1, with 10 bases lining up with TRBD1. This CDR3 has 22 amino acids. Germline V gene lookup returns CDR1 SGHDN and CDR2 FVKESK. V shed 1 base, J shed 3 bases, and the junction held 21 bases outside the gene matches. The DNA of the CDR3 is TGTGCCAGCAGCCAAGGGGGGGCCGGGACAGGGGACCCATGGGATTTCTACAATGAGCAGTTCTTC. Amino acids: CASSQGGAGTGDPWDFYNEQFF.

As regards this clone: Other DNA sequences in the sample encode the same CDR3. This rearrangement joins TRBV7-2 to TRBJ2-7; 9 bases fit TRBD2. Germline V gives CDR1 SGHTA, CDR2 FQGNSA. Trimming removed 6 bases from V and 4 bases from J; junction bases left unmatched: 7. The CDR3 is 14 amino acids. The CDR3 DNA reads TGTGCCAGCAGTATGGGACTAGCAGGTTACGAGCAGTACTTC. It yields the protein CASSMGLAGYEQYF.

The chain employs TRBV6-5 and TRBJ2-7; TRBD2 aligns across 8 bases. The trim removed 0 bases at V and 5 bases at J, leaving 6 bases unmatched. Germline assignment: CDR1 MNHEY and CDR2 SVGAGI. CDR3 length: 15 residues. The CDR3 sequence is CASSYSREGRNEQYF. The CDR3 bases are TGTGCCAGCAGTTACTCACGGGAGGGCCGAAACGAGCAGTACTTC.

The chain couples TRBV6-5 to TRBJ2-3; 13 bases are shared with TRBD2. Trimming removed 4 bases from V and 6 bases from J; junction bases left unmatched: 4. There are 15 residues in the CDR3. Germline loops: CDR1 MNHEY, CDR2 SVGAGI. CDR3 amino acids: CASSSTSGRRDTQYF. The CDR3 coding sequence is TGTGCCAGCAGTTCGACTAGCGGGAGGAGGGATACGCAGTATTTT.

This rearrangement joins TRBV7-8 to TRBJ2-7; 8 nucleotides align to TRBD2. From germline, CDR1 is SGHVS and CDR2 FQNEAQ. V shed 1 base and J 2 bases; nucleotides not matched to a gene: 4. The CDR3 loop spans 15 amino acids. The CDR3 here is CASSLDISGTYEQYF. In DNA, the CDR3 is TGTGCCAGCAGCTTAGATATTAGCGGGACCTACGAGCAGTACTTC.

This clone was seen a handful of times. This chain connects TRBV6-1 to TRBJ2-2; possible D gene TRBD1, 6 bases. There are 14 residues in the CDR3. Trimming removed 2 bases from V and 8 bases from J, with 12 bases in between. Germline CDR1 is MNHNS and CDR2 is SASEGT. This CDR3 reads CASSEQGMMGELFF. For the CDR3, the DNA is TGTGCCAGCAGTGAACAGGGGATGATGGGGGAGCTGTTTTTT.

The chain is built from TRBV6-5 and TRBJ2-3; D remains ambiguous. Trimming took 6 bases from V and 4 from J, leaving 17 bases between them. Germline V CDR1 and CDR2: MNHEY, SVGAGI. CDR3 length: 15 amino acids. DNA for the CDR3: TGTGCCAGCAGGAGATTGGGCCAAGGATCAGATACGCAGTATTTT. This translates into CASRRLGQGSDTQYF.

The rearrangement joins TRBV10-1 to TRBJ2-2; possibly TRBD1 for D (5 bases). The germline gives CDR1 WNHNN, CDR2 SYGVQD (reference sequence). The length of the CDR3 is 16 residues. V lost 0 bases to trimming and J lost 9 bases, with 17 bases between them. CDR3 sequence (DNA): TGCGCCAGCAGTGAGTCAGGGCCTACAGGCGACCGGGAGCTGTTTTTT. It translates to CASSESGPTGDRELFF.

The V gene is TRBV19, the J gene TRBJ2-1; TRBD2 matches 12 bases. The length of the CDR3 is 16 residues. CDR1 is LNHDA and CDR2 is SQIVND in the germline V gene (reference sequence). V was pared by 8 bases and J by 4 bases, with 9 bases of the junction left unmatched. The CDR3 sequence is CASGALAGGPYNEQFF. In nucleotides, the CDR3 is TGTGCCAGTGGGGCACTAGCGGGAGGACCATACAATGAGCAGTTCTTC.